This entry describes one T cell receptor (beta chain). The data are from a study of T-cell reconstitution after alpha-beta-depleted transplantation in children. The CDR3 has 17 amino acids. Deletions cut 1 base from V and 5 bases from J, with 21 bases between. Germline CDR1 and CDR2: SEHNR and FQNEAQ (reference sequence). Preparing the TCRbeta library involved the use of unique molecular identifiers. TCRdb itself ran the PCR reads through MiXCR, one entry per CDR3 protein. The sample contains approximately 350,000 distinct CDR3 sequences, roughly 13% of which appear only once. The chain is built from TRBV7-9 and TRBJ2-7; D is perhaps TRBD1 (6 bases). The sample here was PBMCs, taken from the stem cell graft. This receptor was taken from a human donor who donated a stem cell graft to a child with Fanconi anemia. The CDR3 DNA reads TGTGCCAGCAGCTTAGGGGGGCCAGGGGCAAAATCGAACGAGCAGTACGTC. Translated, it gives CASSLGGPGAKSNEQYV.